A selection of T cell receptor beta chains follows, all from one sample in a study of T cell changes during pregnancy in multiple sclerosis. The data were produced by immunoSEQ multiplex PCR, yet TCRdb's version contains in-frame clones alone and is incomplete. The data hold about 43,000 clones, with roughly 88% observed a single time. The material sequenced was peripheral blood, taken in the second trimester of pregnancy. The receptors were sampled from a female donor in good health, enrolled as a control in a pregnancy study. Both conserved end residues are part of each CDR3. The D gene is left open where the match is weak. The size field is filled for only some rows; it gives once, few, many or a size class.

TRBV30	few	NA	TRBJ1-4	TGTGCCTGGAGTCCAGGGCGGGGAGAAAAACTGTTTTTT	CAWSPGRGEKLFF
TRBV9	NA	NA	TRBJ1-2	TGTGCCAGCAGCTCCCGAGGTGGGGCAGGAAACTATGGCTACACCTTC	CASSSRGGAGNYGYTF
TRBV5-1	once	TRBD2	TRBJ2-5	TGCGCCAGCAGCTTGGGGGGACTAGCGGAGACCCAGTACTTC	CASSLGGLAETQYF
TRBV7-2	NA	NA	TRBJ2-1	TGTGCCAGCAGCTCCCCACTTATAATCTACAATGAGCAGTTCTTC	CASSSPLIIYNEQFF
TRBV25-1	once	TRBD1	TRBJ1-2	TGTGCCAGCAGCCCCGGACAGGGAATTGGCTACACCTTC	CASSPGQGIGYTF
TRBV2	NA	NA	TRBJ2-7	TGTGCCAGCAGTGAAGCGGGGACATTTTTACGAGAGCAGTACTTC	CASSEAGTFLREQYF
TRBV5-1	NA	NA	TRBJ1-4	TGCGCCAGCAGCTCCCGGGGCCAACAGGGAAATGAAAAACTGTTTTTT	CASSSRGQQGNEKLFF
TRBV19	NA	NA	TRBJ1-2	TGTGCCAGTAGGGACAGACAGAGCTATGGCTACACCTTC	CASRDRQSYGYTF
TRBV30	NA	NA	TRBJ2-1	TGTGCCTGGAGTTTGGTTGAGACAGGGATCGGGAGCAATGAGCAGTTCTTC	CAWSLVETGIGSNEQFF
TRBV5-6	NA	NA	TRBJ2-5	TGTGCCAGCAGCACGCCATCGGGAGAGACCCAGTACTTC	CASSTPSGETQYF
TRBV6-1	NA	NA	TRBJ1-1	TGTGCCAGCAGTGAAGCGGGACACGGCACTGAAGCTTTCTTT	CASSEAGHGTEAFF
TRBV5-5	few	TRBD1	TRBJ1-1	TGTGCCAGCAGCGTACCCGGGACAGGGGCCGGGAACACTGAAGCTTTCTTT	CASSVPGTGAGNTEAFF
TRBV11-2	NA	TRBD2	TRBJ2-2	TGTGCCAGCAGCCCGCGGACTAGCGGGGGCACCGGGGAGCTGTTTTTT	CASSPRTSGGTGELFF
TRBV27	NA	TRBD2	TRBJ2-1	TGTGCCAGCAACTCTGCGGGAGGCCCCAGTGAGATTTACTCCTACAATGAGCAGTTCTTC	CASNSAGGPSEIYSYNEQFF
TRBV6-1	once	TRBD1	TRBJ1-1	TGTGCCAGCAGCCACAGGGGGAGAACTGAAGCTTTCTTT	CASSHRGRTEAFF
TRBV2	NA	NA	TRBJ2-1	TGTGCCAGCAGGGGAGGACCGGGTGGAGGCAATGAGCAGTTCTTC	CASRGGPGGGNEQFF
TRBV7-2	NA	NA	TRBJ1-5	TGTGCCAGCAGCTTGAGGCAGGGGAGGGACCCCCAGCATTTT	CASSLRQGRDPQHF
TRBV5-1	NA	TRBD2	TRBJ2-3	TGCGCCAGCAGCCCGGGACTAGCGGGAACCCCTACGCAGTATTTT	CASSPGLAGTPTQYF
TRBV4-3	NA	TRBD1	TRBJ1-2	TGCGCCAGCAGCCACTCGGACAGGGGGGATGGCTACACCTTC	CASSHSDRGDGYTF
TRBV29-1	NA	NA	TRBJ2-6	TGCAGCGTTAGGGTCACAGGAGCTGGGGCCAACGTCCTGACTTTC	CSVRVTGAGANVLTF
TRBV7-2	NA	TRBD2	TRBJ2-3	TGTGCCAGCAGCTTCGTAGCGGGGGCTGGAGATACGCAGTATTTT	CASSFVAGAGDTQYF
TRBV7-9	NA	TRBD1	TRBJ2-5	TGTGCCAGCAACTTCCCGGGCAGGGGGCACCAAGAGACCCAGTACTTC	CASNFPGRGHQETQYF
TRBV4-1	NA	NA	TRBJ2-3	TGCGCCAGCAGCCGCTGGATGGGCAGGGGACCCACAGATACGCAGTATTTT	CASSRWMGRGPTDTQYF
TRBV7-6	NA	TRBD1	TRBJ1-1	TGTGCCAGCAGCCAACTCTCCCCAGGGGGGAACACTGAAGCTTTCTTT	CASSQLSPGGNTEAFF
TRBV30	NA	NA	TRBJ1-4	TGTGCCTGGAGTGGGGCAGTGAAGAATGAAAAACTGTTTTTT	CAWSGAVKNEKLFF
TRBV7-9	NA	NA	TRBJ2-3	TGTGCCAGCAGCTCTAGCCTGGGGTATACAGATACGCAGTATTTT	CASSSSLGYTDTQYF
TRBV6-5	once	NA	TRBJ2-1	TGTGCCAGCAGTCCAACTTCTAATGAGCAGTTCTTC	CASSPTSNEQFF
TRBV29-1	NA	NA	TRBJ1-5	TGCAGCGTTGGGCAGGGTGGTCATCAGCCCCAGCATTTT	CSVGQGGHQPQHF
TRBV7-9	NA	TRBD2	TRBJ2-1	TGTGCCAGCAGCCAACTAGCGAATGAGCAGTTCTTC	CASSQLANEQFF
TRBV29-1	NA	NA	TRBJ2-7	TGCAGCGCCCGCGGGTCAGGCCGCCCCTACGAGCAGTACTTC	CSARGSGRPYEQYF
TRBV25-1	NA	NA	TRBJ2-5	TGTGCCACAGGGGACACCAAGAGTGGGACCCAGTACTTC	CATGDTKSGTQYF
TRBV9	once	NA	TRBJ2-1	TGTGCCAGCAGTAGAGATGGGTTGGGGCACAATGAGCAGTTCTTC	CASSRDGLGHNEQFF
TRBV11-2	NA	NA	TRBJ1-2	TGTGCCAGCAGCTTAGGAGCCAGGGATATCAGTGGCTACACCTTC	CASSLGARDISGYTF
TRBV7-2	NA	TRBD1	TRBJ1-2	TGTGCCAGCAGCTTAGCGCTGGACAGGCCGAACTATGGCTACACCTTC	CASSLALDRPNYGYTF
TRBV9	NA	TRBD1	TRBJ2-3	TGTGCCAGCAGCGCCGGACAGGGGAGCACAGATACGCAGTATTTT	CASSAGQGSTDTQYF
TRBV25-1	few	NA	TRBJ2-7	TGTGCCAGCACTCTGTCGGGAGTGAGCTCCTACGAGCAGTACTTC	CASTLSGVSSYEQYF
TRBV27	NA	NA	TRBJ2-3	TGTGCCAGCAGTAATACGTTCGGGGTTAGGACAGATACGCAGTATTTT	CASSNTFGVRTDTQYF
TRBV19	NA	NA	TRBJ1-4	TGTGCCAGTAGTGGGACGGAGGGGTTCGGGGCTAATGAAAAACTGTTTTTT	CASSGTEGFGANEKLFF
TRBV4-2	NA	TRBD1	TRBJ2-2	TGTGCCAGCAGCCAAATTAGGGGGCTGAGCACCGGGGAGCTGTTTTTT	CASSQIRGLSTGELFF
TRBV6-5	NA	TRBD2	TRBJ2-5	TGTGCCAGCAGTTACGAGTTAGCGGGAGGGGAGACCCAGTACTTC	CASSYELAGGETQYF
TRBV5-4	NA	NA	TRBJ2-1	TGTGCCAGCAGCCCCCGACATTACAATGAGCAGTTCTTC	CASSPRHYNEQFF
TRBV7-9	once	NA	TRBJ1-1	TGTGCCAGCAGCTCTGGGTTAAGGGGTAGGAACACTGAAGCTTTCTTT	CASSSGLRGRNTEAFF
TRBV19	NA	TRBD2	TRBJ2-7	TGTGCCAGTAGTATCTCTAGCGGGCCCTCCTACGAGCAGTACTTC	CASSISSGPSYEQYF
TRBV12-5	once	NA	TRBJ1-2	TGTGCTAGTGGGCTTGGAGGCCACTATGGCTACACCTTC	CASGLGGHYGYTF
TRBV7-9	NA	TRBD2	TRBJ2-3	TGTGCCAGCAGCTTAGTCGCGGGGGGGGGAGATACGCAGTATTTT	CASSLVAGGGDTQYF
TRBV12-5	NA	NA	TRBJ2-1	TGTGCTAGTGGCCCCTCGGGGAACCTGTACAATGAGCAGTTCTTC	CASGPSGNLYNEQFF
TRBV7-2	NA	TRBD1	TRBJ1-1	TGTGCCAGCAGCGCCCGACAGGGGGCTGCTGAAGCTTTCTTT	CASSARQGAAEAFF
TRBV5-8	NA	TRBD2	TRBJ2-1	TGTGCCAGCAGCTTTACCGGGACTAGCGGGTTAAATGAGCAGTTCTTC	CASSFTGTSGLNEQFF
TRBV5-1	NA	TRBD2	TRBJ2-1	TGCGCCAGCAGCCCGGAGGGGACTAGGGGGGTCAATGAGCAGTTCTTC	CASSPEGTRGVNEQFF
TRBV9	NA	TRBD1	TRBJ2-7	TGTGCCAGCAGCGTAGTAGCGGACAGGGACTACGAGCAGTACTTC	CASSVVADRDYEQYF
TRBV21-1	NA	NA	TRBJ2-2	TGTGCCAGCAGCAAAAGCGGGAGAGGCACCGGGGAGCTGTTTTTT	CASSKSGRGTGELFF
TRBV2	NA	TRBD1	TRBJ2-7	TGTGCCTCCCGGGGAGGGACAGGGGGATCCTACGAGCAGTACTTC	CASRGGTGGSYEQYF
TRBV5-4	NA	TRBD2	TRBJ2-7	TGTGCCAGCAGCCCCCAGGGACTAGCGGGAGGGTGGAGCGAGCAGTACTTC	CASSPQGLAGGWSEQYF
TRBV29-1	NA	NA	TRBJ2-7	TGCAGCGTTGAAGGGTTGGGGCTAAGCTCCTACGAGCAGTACTTC	CSVEGLGLSSYEQYF
TRBV6-1	NA	TRBD2	TRBJ2-1	TGTGCCAGCATTGGGACTAGCGGGGGGGTGAATGAGCAGTTCTTC	CASIGTSGGVNEQFF